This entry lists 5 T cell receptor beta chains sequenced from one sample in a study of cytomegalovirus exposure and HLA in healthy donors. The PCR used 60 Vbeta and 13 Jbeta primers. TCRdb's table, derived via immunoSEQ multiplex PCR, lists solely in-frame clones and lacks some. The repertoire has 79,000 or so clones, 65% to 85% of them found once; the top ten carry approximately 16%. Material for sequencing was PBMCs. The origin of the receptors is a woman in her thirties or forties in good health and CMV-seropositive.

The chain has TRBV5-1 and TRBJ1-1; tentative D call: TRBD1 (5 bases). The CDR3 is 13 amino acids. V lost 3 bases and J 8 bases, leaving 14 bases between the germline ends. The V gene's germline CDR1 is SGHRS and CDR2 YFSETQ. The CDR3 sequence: CASSYPPGVEAFF. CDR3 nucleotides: TGCGCCAGCAGCTACCCTCCGGGGGTCGAAGCTTTCTTT. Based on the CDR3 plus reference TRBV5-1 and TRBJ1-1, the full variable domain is KAGVTQTPRYLIKTRGQQVTLSCSPISGHRSVSWYQQTPGQGLQFLFEYFSETQRNKGNFPGRFSGRQFSNSRSEMNVSTLELGDSALYLCASSYPPGVEAFFGQGTRLTVV.

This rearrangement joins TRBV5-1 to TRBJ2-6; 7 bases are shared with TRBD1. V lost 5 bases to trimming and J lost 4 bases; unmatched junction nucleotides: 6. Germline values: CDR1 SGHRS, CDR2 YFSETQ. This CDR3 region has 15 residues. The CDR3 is CASRWDRSGANVLTF. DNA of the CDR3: TGCGCCAGCAGATGGGACAGATCCGGGGCCAACGTCCTGACTTTC. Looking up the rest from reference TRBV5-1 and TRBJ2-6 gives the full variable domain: KAGVTQTPRYLIKTRGQQVTLSCSPISGHRSVSWYQQTPGQGLQFLFEYFSETQRNKGNFPGRFSGRQFSNSRSEMNVSTLELGDSALYLCASRWDRSGANVLTFGAGSRLTVL.

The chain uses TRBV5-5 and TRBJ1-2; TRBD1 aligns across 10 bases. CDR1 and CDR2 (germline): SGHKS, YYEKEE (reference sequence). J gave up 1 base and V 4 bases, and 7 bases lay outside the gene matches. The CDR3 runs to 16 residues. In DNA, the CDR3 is TGTGCCAGCAGCATCGGGACAGGGGCTTTTAACTATGGCTACACCTTC. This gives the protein CASSIGTGAFNYGYTF.

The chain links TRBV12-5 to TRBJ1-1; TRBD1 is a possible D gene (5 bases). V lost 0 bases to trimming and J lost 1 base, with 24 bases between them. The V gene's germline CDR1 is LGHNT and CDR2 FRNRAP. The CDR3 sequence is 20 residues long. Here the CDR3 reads CASGLVVSTAGLLTNTEAFF. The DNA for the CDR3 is TGTGCTAGTGGTTTGGTAGTATCCACCGCGGGACTGCTGACGAACACTGAAGCTTTCTTT.

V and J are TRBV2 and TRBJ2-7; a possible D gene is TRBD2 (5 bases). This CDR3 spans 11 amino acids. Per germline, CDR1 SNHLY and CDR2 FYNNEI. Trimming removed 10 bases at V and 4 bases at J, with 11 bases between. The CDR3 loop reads CATSIRYEQYF. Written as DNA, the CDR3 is TGTGCCACTAGCATTAGGTACGAGCAGTACTTC.